A selection of T cell receptor beta chains follows, all from one sample in a study of OX40 agonist ivuxolimab in advanced cancers. Repertoires were generated with immunoSEQ multiplex PCR, while TCRdb's copy carries only in-frame clones and drops some. This table holds more than 95,000 clones, 75% to 95% found once. Sequenced here: CD4+ or CD8+ T cells sorted from blood, sampled in a trial of the OX40 agonist ivuxolimab. These TCRs come from an adult with an advanced solid tumor such as melanoma, head and neck, liver or kidney cancer. CDR3s include the opening cysteine and the closing phenylalanine or tryptophan. A D gene is named only where the DNA matches it firmly. The listing skips clone size in some rows; elsewhere it reads once, few, many or a size class.

abundance	d_gene	j_gene	v_gene	CDR3nt	CDR3aa
-	-	TRBJ2-5	TRBV29-1	TGCAGCGTTGCCACCACAGGGCTCCAAGAGACCCAGTACTTC	CSVATTGLQETQYF
-	-	TRBJ1-4	TRBV10-3	TGTGCCACACAACAGGGTCTGGAGGAAAAACTGTTTTTT	CATQQGLEEKLFF
-	TRBD2	TRBJ2-7	TRBV5-4	TGTGCCAGCAGCTCCCGGGACTACCCGCAGGGCGAGCAGTACTTC	CASSSRDYPQGEQYF
-	TRBD1	TRBJ1-1	TRBV7-9	TGTGCCAGCAGTCGGACAGGGGACACTGAAGCTTTCTTT	CASSRTGDTEAFF
few	TRBD2	TRBJ2-7	TRBV10-3	TGTGCCACGAAGGGGACTAGCGGGAGGGTGCCCTACGAGCAGTACTTC	CATKGTSGRVPYEQYF
-	-	TRBJ2-3	TRBV6-5	TGTGCCAGCAGTCAACCAAGCCTCGCAGATACGCAGTATTTT	CASSQPSLADTQYF
-	-	TRBJ2-7	TRBV5-1	TGCGCCAGCAGCTTGGGGGCCCTGAGTAACGAGCAGTACTTC	CASSLGALSNEQYF
-	-	TRBJ1-2	TRBV5-6	TGTGCCAGTGGGAGTGATGGCTACACCTTC	CASGSDGYTF
-	TRBD2	TRBJ2-7	TRBV7-2	TGTGCCAGCAGCTTAATTTCTAGCGGGGATCCCTACGAGCAGTACTTC	CASSLISSGDPYEQYF
-	-	TRBJ1-1	TRBV27	TGTGCCAGCAGTTTCTCCCCTTTGAACACTGAAGCTTTCTTT	CASSFSPLNTEAFF
-	TRBD2	TRBJ2-3	TRBV7-6	TGTGCCAGCAGCTCCCTAGCGGGAAAGGCGGTAGATACGCAGTATTTT	CASSSLAGKAVDTQYF
-	TRBD2	TRBJ2-5	TRBV7-8	TGTGCCAGCAGCCCAGGGACTAGCGTTGGGACCCAGTACTTC	CASSPGTSVGTQYF
-	-	TRBJ2-7	TRBV5-4	TGTGCCAGCAGCTTGATGGTCGACGTCTACGAGCAGTACTTC	CASSLMVDVYEQYF
-	TRBD2	TRBJ2-3	TRBV18	TGTGCCAGCTCACGGACTAGCGGGAGCTCAGATACGCAGTATTTT	CASSRTSGSSDTQYF
-	TRBD2	TRBJ2-1	TRBV7-2	TGTGCCAGCAGTACTAGCGGGAGGGCCTATGAGCAGTTCTTC	CASSTSGRAYEQFF
-	TRBD2	TRBJ2-2	TRBV27	TGTGCCAGCAGTCGTGACCCGGGACTAGCGGGGAACACCGGGGAGCTGTTTTTT	CASSRDPGLAGNTGELFF
-	TRBD1	TRBJ2-7	TRBV27	TGTGCCAGCAGAGCGCCGGGACAGAGATTTGAGCAGTACTTC	CASRAPGQRFEQYF
once	-	TRBJ2-3	TRBV7-8	TGTGCCAGCAGCTTATTACAGGTCCCCAACACAGATACGCAGTATTTT	CASSLLQVPNTDTQYF
-	TRBD1	TRBJ2-1	TRBV6-5	TGTGCCAGCAGTTGGGGACAGGGGGTAGGCGATGAGCAGTTCTTC	CASSWGQGVGDEQFF
-	TRBD2	TRBJ2-2	TRBV6-6	TGTGCCAGCAGTTACCTAGCGGGAGACACCGGGGAGCTGTTTTTT	CASSYLAGDTGELFF
-	TRBD2	TRBJ2-2	TRBV19	TGTGCCAGTAGTATGAACCGGCCGGGACTAGCCGGGGAGCTGTTTTTT	CASSMNRPGLAGELFF
-	-	TRBJ2-7	TRBV27	TGTGCCAGCAGTTTACGTGCCAGCTCCTACGAGCAGTACTTC	CASSLRASSYEQYF
-	-	TRBJ2-1	TRBV21-1	TGTGCCAGCAGCAAAAGTTGCGGGAGGGGCAATGAGCAGTTCTTC	CASSKSCGRGNEQFF
-	-	TRBJ2-3	TRBV5-6	TGTGCCAGCAGCTTGATGCGGAGAGGCACAGATACGCAGTATTTT	CASSLMRRGTDTQYF